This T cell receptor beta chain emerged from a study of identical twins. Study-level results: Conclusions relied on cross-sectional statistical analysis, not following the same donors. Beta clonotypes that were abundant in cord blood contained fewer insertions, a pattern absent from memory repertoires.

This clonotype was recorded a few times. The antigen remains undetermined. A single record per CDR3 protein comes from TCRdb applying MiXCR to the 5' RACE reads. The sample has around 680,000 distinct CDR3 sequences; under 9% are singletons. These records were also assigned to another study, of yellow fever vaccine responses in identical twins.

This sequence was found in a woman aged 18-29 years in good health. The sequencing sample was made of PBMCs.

CDR3 DNA sequence: TGTGCCAGCAGCCAGAGCGGGGGGGTCACAGATACGCAGTATTTT. As protein: CASSQSGGVTDTQYF. The chain joins TRBV7-3 to TRBJ2-3, with 10 positions matching TRBD2. This CDR3 contains 15 residues. The junction had 4 bases not matched to a gene; V was cut back by 5 bases and J by 2 bases. From germline, CDR1 is SGHTA and CDR2 FQGTGA.